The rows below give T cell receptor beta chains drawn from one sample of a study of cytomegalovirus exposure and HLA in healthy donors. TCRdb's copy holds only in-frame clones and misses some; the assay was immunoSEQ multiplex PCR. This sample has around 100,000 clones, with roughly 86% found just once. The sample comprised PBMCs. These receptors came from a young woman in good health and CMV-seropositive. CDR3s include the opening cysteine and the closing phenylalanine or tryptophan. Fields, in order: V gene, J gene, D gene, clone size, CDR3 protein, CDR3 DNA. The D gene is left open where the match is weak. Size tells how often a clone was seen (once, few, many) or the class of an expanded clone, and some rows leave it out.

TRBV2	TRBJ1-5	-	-	CASRDSGTQPQHF	TGTGCCAGCAGGGACTCTGGTACCCAGCCCCAGCATTTT
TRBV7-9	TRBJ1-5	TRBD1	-	CASSSDRVDQPQHF	TGTGCCAGCAGCTCAGACAGGGTGGATCAGCCCCAGCATTTT
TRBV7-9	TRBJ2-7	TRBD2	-	CASSLARVSGGPASYEQYF	TGTGCCAGCAGCTTAGCGCGTGTTAGCGGGGGACCCGCTTCCTACGAGCAGTACTTC
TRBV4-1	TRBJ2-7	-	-	CASSRRQETYEQYF	TGCGCCAGCAGCCGTCGACAGGAAACCTACGAGCAGTACTTC
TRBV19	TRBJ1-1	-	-	CASSTGQWEAFF	TGTGCCAGTAGTACCGGACAGTGGGAAGCTTTCTTT
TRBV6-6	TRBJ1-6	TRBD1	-	CASSYSQQGYSPLHF	TGTGCCAGCAGTTACTCACAACAGGGGTACTCACCCCTCCACTTT
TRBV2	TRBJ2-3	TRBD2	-	CASSAALAGTDTQYF	TGTGCCAGCAGTGCTGCGCTAGCGGGGACAGATACGCAGTATTTT
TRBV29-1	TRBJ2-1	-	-	CSVVTLPLQYNEQFF	TGCAGCGTTGTGACCCTCCCCCTACAGTACAATGAGCAGTTCTTC
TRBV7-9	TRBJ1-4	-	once	CASSLGQGLEKLFF	TGTGCCAGCAGCTTAGGTCAGGGACTAGAAAAACTGTTTTTT
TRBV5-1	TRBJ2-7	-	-	CASSLDGTLVYEQYF	TGCGCCAGCAGCTTGGATGGGACACTTGTCTACGAGCAGTACTTC